Each of the 23 T cell receptor beta chains below was sequenced from the same sample in a study of identical twins. TCRdb re-analysed the 5' RACE reads in MiXCR, keeping a single row per CDR3 protein. The table records about 790,000 distinct CDR3 sequences, roughly 18% of them present only once. These data also formed part of another study, on T cells expressing NK-cell markers.

The source material was PBMCs. These receptors all stem from a woman aged 18-30 years in good health.

The genes are TRBV25-1 and TRBJ1-2; 10 bases align to TRBD1. After removal of 2 bases from V and 6 bases from J, the junction contained 6 bases not matched to a gene. CDR3 size: 15 residues. Germline loops: CDR1 MGHDK, CDR2 SYGVNS. The CDR3 DNA follows: TGTGCCAGCAGTGAAGGGACAGGGGAATGGGATGGCTACACCTTC. Its protein is CASSEGTGEWDGYTF.

The V and J genes are TRBV20-1 and TRBJ2-3, with TRBD2 matching 12 bases. The CDR3 length is 15 residues. Germline V CDR1 and CDR2: DFQATT, SNEGSKA (reference sequence). Germline trimming cut 5 bases from V and 5 bases from J; bases unmatched to any gene: 8. This chain's CDR3 is CSAELAGGGGDTQYF. CDR3 bases: TGCAGTGCTGAACTAGCGGGGGGTGGGGGAGATACGCAGTATTTT.

V is TRBV20-1 and J is TRBJ2-1; no firm D call. There are 13 residues in the CDR3. The germline gives CDR1 DFQATT, CDR2 SNEGSKA (reference sequence). V was shortened by 0 bases and J by 5 bases, with 8 bases between the two germline ends. The DNA for the CDR3 is TGCAGTGCTAGAGAGGGGTCCAACAATGAGCAGTTCTTC. This translates into CSAREGSNNEQFF.

V and J are TRBV12-3 or TRBV12-4 and TRBJ1-1, with 9 bases lining up with TRBD1. The CDR3 contains 15 residues. J lost 2 bases, V lost 3 bases, and 4 bases had no gene match. As DNA, the CDR3 is TGTGCCAGCAGTTTTGGACAGGGGCTTAACACTGAAGCTTTCTTT. Its protein product is CASSFGQGLNTEAFF.

The rearrangement links TRBV20-1 to TRBJ2-5, with D perhaps given as TRBD1 or TRBD2 (6 bases each). CDR3 length equals 12 residues. Germline assignment: CDR1 DFQATT and CDR2 SNEGSKA (reference sequence). V lost 3 bases, J lost 5 bases, and 10 bases lay in between. The CDR3 here is CSARGGSETQYF. In nucleotides, the CDR3 is TGCAGTGCTAGGGGGGGCTCGGAGACCCAGTACTTC.

This clonotype was found a few times. The genes are TRBV4-3 and TRBJ2-2; tentatively, D is TRBD2 (7 bases). CDR3 size: 16 residues. Per germline, CDR1 LGHNA and CDR2 YSLEER. Trimming took off 0 bases at V and 7 bases at J, with 15 bases between the two ends. The CDR3 reads CASSQEGGGLVGELFF. The CDR3 nucleotides are TGCGCCAGCAGCCAAGAAGGGGGAGGGCTGGTCGGGGAGCTGTTTTTT.

The genes are TRBV7-9 and TRBJ2-2; a weak D match, TRBD2 (5 bases). Germline V gene sequence: CDR1 SEHNR, CDR2 FQNEAQ (reference sequence). The CDR3 length is 13 residues. Trimming shortened V by 2 bases and J by 6 bases, and 7 bases separated the two germline ends. This chain's CDR3 is CASSLNGAGELFF. DNA of the CDR3: TGTGCCAGCAGCTTAAACGGGGCCGGGGAGCTGTTTTTT. The full variable domain, completed using reference TRBV7-9 and TRBJ2-2, is DTGVSQNPRHKITKRGQNVTFRCDPISEHNRLYWYRQTLGQGPEFLTYFQNEAQLEKSRLLSDRFSAERPKGSFSTLEIQRTEQGDSAMYLCASSLNGAGELFFGEGSRLTVL.

The gene calls are TRBV7-2 and TRBJ1-6, with D unclear. Looked up from germline, CDR1 is SGHTA and CDR2 is FQGNSA. V was cut by 3 bases and J by 0 bases, with 12 bases left in between. The CDR3 runs 17 residues. The CDR3: CASSFDIYSSYNSPLHF. Here the CDR3 DNA reads TGTGCCAGCAGCTTCGACATTTACAGCTCCTATAATTCACCCCTCCACTTT.

The J gene is TRBJ2-7, the V gene TRBV7-9; no clear D. The CDR3 has 12 amino acids. Germline assignment: CDR1 SEHNR and CDR2 FQNEAQ (reference sequence). Between the trimmed V and J ends, which lost 5 bases and 7 bases, there was a span of 12 bases. The chain's CDR3 is CASSPTLGEQYF. In DNA form, the CDR3 reads TGTGCCAGCAGCCCCACCCTAGGGGAGCAGTACTTC.

There are a few counts of this clonotype. This sequence joins TRBV12-3 or TRBV12-4 and TRBJ1-3; D ambiguous. Trimming shortened V by 4 bases and J by 1 base, and 5 bases separated the two germline ends. The CDR3 loop spans 13 amino acids. CDR3 nucleotide sequence: TGTGCCAGCAGTTGGGAGTCTGGAAACACCATATATTTT. Protein sequence: CASSWESGNTIYF.

The chain is built from TRBV29-1 and TRBJ2-3; no clear D. The germline V gene has CDR1 SQVTM and CDR2 ANQGSEA. This CDR3 spans 11 amino acids. V shed 5 bases and J shed 3 bases, with 6 bases lying between them. The CDR3 reads CSVLRTDTQYF. In DNA form, the CDR3 reads TGCAGCGTTTTGCGTACAGATACGCAGTATTTT.

A few counts support this clonotype. This chain uses TRBV11-2 with TRBJ1-1, with D hard to call. The length of the CDR3 is 16 residues. The V gene's germline CDR1 is SGHAT and CDR2 FQNNGV. V lost 3 bases and J lost 0, with 14 bases in between. CDR3 region: CASSFGLSLMNTEAFF. The CDR3 DNA reads as TGTGCCAGCAGCTTCGGCCTGAGCCTTATGAACACTGAAGCTTTCTTT.

This chain connects TRBV20-1 to TRBJ2-5; 9 positions agree with TRBD2. CDR3 length: 13 amino acids. The V gene end was trimmed by 5 bases and the J gene end by 4 bases; junction bases not matched to a gene: 5. CDR1 is DFQATT and CDR2 is SNEGSKA in the germline V gene (reference sequence). The DNA for the CDR3 is TGCAGTGCTGGCGGGGGGGGGAGAGAGACCCAGTACTTC. Translating gives CSAGGGGRETQYF.

This chain joins TRBV11-2 and TRBJ2-3; 9 nucleotides agree with TRBD2. This CDR3 contains 18 residues. CDR1 SGHAT and CDR2 FQNNGV come from the germline V gene. V was pared by 1 base and J by 2 bases, with 10 bases of the junction left unmatched. In DNA, the CDR3 is TGTGCCAGCAGCTTAGTTGCCGGGACTAGCCCCCTCACAGATACGCAGTATTTT. Residues: CASSLVAGTSPLTDTQYF.

This chain uses TRBV4-3 with TRBJ2-3; D uncertain. The V gene's germline CDR1 is LGHNA and CDR2 YSLEER. Trimming removed 4 bases from V and 0 bases from J, with 20 bases in between. The CDR3 is 18 residues long. CDR3 region: CASSPDEAHSFSTDTQYF. The CDR3 DNA reads TGCGCCAGCAGCCCTGACGAGGCACACAGTTTTAGCACAGATACGCAGTATTTT.

The chain employs TRBV7-9 and TRBJ2-1, with 11 nucleotides matching TRBD2. The length of the CDR3 is 15 residues. Trimming at V came to 3 bases and at J to 9 bases, leaving 7 bases not matched to a gene. Germline values: CDR1 SEHNR, CDR2 FQNEAQ (reference sequence). The CDR3 sequence: CASSFIAGGPGEQFF. The CDR3 nucleotides read TGTGCCAGCAGCTTCATAGCGGGGGGGCCGGGTGAGCAGTTCTTC.

This sequence joins TRBV7-2 and TRBJ1-1; perhaps TRBD1 as D (5 bases). Trimming left V 2 bases short and J 6 bases short, with 13 bases between. The germline V gene has CDR1 SGHTA and CDR2 FQGNSA. The CDR3 sequence is 14 residues long. DNA of the CDR3: TGTGCCAGCAGCTTACAGGGTGGGCGCCCTGAAGCTTTCTTT. This sequence encodes CASSLQGGRPEAFF.

This clonotype was seen a handful of times. This rearrangement joins TRBV18 to TRBJ1-2, with D uncertain. CDR1 is KGHSH and CDR2 is LQKENI in the germline V gene. Trimming took 9 bases from V and 2 from J, leaving 10 bases between them. CDR3 length: 12 amino acids. The CDR3 sequence is CASTYSNYGYTF. Written as DNA, the CDR3 is TGTGCCAGTACTTACTCAAACTATGGCTACACCTTC.

This clonotype was seen a handful of times. The V call is TRBV18, the J call TRBJ2-7, with D perhaps assigned TRBD1 or TRBD2 (5 bases each). The CDR3 is made up of 15 amino acids. In germline, CDR1 is KGHSH, CDR2 LQKENI. The ends were cut back, 2 bases at V and 3 bases at J, with 14 bases in the middle. CDR3 residues: CASSPDPGRIYEQYF. The CDR3 nucleotides are TGTGCCAGCTCACCAGATCCGGGGCGCATCTACGAGCAGTACTTC.

The V and J genes are TRBV27 and TRBJ2-2; D is possibly TRBD1 (6 bases). Germline V gene data show CDR1 as MNHEY and CDR2 as SMNVEV (reference sequence). V lost 7 bases, J lost 4 bases, and 16 bases lay in between. The CDR3 is 15 amino acids. The CDR3 region has the DNA TGTGCCAGCAAACATTTGGACAGTCCCACCGGGGAGCTGTTTTTT. This sequence encodes CASKHLDSPTGELFF.

This sequence joins TRBV6-5 and TRBJ1-1; D perhaps matches TRBD1 (5 bases). The CDR3 covers 14 residues. V shed 2 bases and J shed 9 bases, with 16 bases lying between them. Germline values: CDR1 MNHEY, CDR2 SVGAGI. The CDR3 sequence is CASSYHGHFQKAFF. The CDR3 bases are TGTGCCAGCAGTTACCACGGACACTTCCAGAAAGCTTTCTTT.

In its sample, this clonotype was seen a few times. The chain carries TRBV6-1 and TRBJ1-1; D is uncertain. Trimming cost V 7 bases and J 5 bases, with 14 bases left between them. CDR3 length: 13 residues. From germline, CDR1 is MNHNS and CDR2 SASEGT. The CDR3 is CASKYRGGTEAFF. For the CDR3, the DNA is TGTGCCAGCAAGTACCGGGGTGGAACTGAAGCTTTCTTT.

This chain connects TRBV12-3 or TRBV12-4 to TRBJ2-3; D may be TRBD1 (5 bases). Trimming left V 3 bases short and J 0 bases short, with 10 bases between. The CDR3 length is 15 residues. This CDR3 reads CASSLRQTSTDTQYF. The CDR3 nucleotides read TGTGCCAGCAGTTTGAGACAGACTAGCACAGATACGCAGTATTTT.